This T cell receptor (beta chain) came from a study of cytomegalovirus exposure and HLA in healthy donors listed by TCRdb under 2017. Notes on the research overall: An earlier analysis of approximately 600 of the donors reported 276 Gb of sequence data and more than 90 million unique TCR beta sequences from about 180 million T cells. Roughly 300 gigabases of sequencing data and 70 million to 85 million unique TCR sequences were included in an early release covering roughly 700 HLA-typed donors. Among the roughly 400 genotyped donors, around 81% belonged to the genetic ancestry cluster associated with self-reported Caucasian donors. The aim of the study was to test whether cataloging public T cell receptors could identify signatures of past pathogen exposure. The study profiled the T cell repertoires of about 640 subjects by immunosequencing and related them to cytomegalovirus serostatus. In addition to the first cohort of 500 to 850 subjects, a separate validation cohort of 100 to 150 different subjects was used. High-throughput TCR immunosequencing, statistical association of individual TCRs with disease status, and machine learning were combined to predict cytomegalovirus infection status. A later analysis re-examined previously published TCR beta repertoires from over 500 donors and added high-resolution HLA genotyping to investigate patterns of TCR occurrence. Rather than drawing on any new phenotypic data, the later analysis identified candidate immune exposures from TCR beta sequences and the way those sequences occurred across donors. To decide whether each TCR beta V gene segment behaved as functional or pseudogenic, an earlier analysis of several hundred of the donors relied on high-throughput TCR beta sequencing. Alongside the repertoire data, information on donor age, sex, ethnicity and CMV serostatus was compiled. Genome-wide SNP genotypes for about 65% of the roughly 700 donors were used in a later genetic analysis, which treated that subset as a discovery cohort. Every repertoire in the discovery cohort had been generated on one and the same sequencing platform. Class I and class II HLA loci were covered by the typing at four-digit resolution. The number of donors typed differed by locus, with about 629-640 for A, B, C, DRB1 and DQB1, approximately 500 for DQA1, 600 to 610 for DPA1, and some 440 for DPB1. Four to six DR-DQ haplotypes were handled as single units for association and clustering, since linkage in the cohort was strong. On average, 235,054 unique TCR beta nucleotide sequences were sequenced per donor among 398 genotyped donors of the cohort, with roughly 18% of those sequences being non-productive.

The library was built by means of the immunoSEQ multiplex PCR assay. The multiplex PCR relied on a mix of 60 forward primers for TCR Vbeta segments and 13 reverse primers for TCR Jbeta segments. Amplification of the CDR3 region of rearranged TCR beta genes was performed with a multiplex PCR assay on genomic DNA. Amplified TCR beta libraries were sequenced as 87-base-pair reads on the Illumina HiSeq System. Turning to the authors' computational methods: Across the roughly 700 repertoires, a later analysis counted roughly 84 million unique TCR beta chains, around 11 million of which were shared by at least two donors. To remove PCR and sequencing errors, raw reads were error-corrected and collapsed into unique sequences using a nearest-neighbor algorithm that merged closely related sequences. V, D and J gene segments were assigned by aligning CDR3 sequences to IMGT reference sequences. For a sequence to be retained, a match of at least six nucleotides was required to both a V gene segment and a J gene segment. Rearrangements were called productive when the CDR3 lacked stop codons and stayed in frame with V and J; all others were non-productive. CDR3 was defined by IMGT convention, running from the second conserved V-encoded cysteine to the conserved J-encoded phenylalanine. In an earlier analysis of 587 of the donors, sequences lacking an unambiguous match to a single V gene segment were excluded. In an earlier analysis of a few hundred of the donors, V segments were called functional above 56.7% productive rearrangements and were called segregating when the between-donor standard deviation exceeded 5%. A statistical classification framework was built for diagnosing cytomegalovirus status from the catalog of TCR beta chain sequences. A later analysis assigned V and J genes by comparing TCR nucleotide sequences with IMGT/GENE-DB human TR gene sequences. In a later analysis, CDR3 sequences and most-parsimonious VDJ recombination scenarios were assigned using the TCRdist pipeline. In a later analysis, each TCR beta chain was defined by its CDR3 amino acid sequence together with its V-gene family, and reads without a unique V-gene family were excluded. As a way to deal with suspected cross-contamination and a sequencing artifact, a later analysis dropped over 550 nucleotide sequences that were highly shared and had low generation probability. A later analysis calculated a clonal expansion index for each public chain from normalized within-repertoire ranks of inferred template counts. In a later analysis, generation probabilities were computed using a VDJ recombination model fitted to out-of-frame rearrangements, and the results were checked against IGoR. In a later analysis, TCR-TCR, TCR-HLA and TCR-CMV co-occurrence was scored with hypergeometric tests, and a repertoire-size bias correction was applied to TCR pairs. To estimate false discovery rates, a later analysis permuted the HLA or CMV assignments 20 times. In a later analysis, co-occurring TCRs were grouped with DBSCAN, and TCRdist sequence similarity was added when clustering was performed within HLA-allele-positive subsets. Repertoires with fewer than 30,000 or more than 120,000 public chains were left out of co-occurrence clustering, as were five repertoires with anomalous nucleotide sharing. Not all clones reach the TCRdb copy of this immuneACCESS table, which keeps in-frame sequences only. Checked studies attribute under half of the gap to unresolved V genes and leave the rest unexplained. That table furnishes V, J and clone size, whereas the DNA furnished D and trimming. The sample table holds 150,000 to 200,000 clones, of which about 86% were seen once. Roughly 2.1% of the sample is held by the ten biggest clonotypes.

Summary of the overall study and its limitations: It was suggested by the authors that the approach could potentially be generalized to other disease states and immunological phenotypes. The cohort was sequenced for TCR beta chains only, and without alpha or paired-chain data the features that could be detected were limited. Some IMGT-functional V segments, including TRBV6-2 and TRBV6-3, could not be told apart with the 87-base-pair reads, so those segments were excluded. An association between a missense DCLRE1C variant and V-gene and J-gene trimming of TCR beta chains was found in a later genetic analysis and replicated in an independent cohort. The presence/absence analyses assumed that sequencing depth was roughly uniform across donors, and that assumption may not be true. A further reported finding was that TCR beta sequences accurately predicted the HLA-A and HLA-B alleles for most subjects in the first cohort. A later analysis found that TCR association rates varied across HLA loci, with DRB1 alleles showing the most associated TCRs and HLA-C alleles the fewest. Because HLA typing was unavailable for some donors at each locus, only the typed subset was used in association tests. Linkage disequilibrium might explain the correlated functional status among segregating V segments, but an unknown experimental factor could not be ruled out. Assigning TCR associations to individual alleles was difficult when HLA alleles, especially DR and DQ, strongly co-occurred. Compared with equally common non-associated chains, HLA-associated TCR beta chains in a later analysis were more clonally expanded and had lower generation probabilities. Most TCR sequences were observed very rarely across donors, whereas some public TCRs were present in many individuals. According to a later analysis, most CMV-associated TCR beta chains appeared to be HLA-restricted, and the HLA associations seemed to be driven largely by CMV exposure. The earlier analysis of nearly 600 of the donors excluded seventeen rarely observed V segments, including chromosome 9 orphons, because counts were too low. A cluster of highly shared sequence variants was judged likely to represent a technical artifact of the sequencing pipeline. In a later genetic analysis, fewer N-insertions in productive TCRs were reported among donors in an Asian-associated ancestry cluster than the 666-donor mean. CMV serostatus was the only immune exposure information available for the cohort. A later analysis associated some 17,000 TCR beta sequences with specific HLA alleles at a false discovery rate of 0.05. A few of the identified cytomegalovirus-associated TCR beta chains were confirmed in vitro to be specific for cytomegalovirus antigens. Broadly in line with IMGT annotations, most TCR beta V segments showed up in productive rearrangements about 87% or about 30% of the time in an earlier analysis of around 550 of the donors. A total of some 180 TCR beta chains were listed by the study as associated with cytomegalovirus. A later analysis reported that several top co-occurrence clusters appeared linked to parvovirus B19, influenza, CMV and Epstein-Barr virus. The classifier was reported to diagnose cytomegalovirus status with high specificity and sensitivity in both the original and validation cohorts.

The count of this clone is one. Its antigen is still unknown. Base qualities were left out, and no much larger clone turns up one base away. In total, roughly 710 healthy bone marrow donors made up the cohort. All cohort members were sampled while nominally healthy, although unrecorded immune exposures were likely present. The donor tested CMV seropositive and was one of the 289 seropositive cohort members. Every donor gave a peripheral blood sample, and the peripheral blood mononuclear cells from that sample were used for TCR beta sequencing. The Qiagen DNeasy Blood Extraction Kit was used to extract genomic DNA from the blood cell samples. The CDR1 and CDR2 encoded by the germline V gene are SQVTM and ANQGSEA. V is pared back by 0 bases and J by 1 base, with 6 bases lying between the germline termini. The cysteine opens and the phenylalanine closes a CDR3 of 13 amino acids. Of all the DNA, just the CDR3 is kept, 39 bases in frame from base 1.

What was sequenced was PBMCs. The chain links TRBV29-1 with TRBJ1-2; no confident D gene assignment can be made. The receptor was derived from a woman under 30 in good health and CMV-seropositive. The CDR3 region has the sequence CSVEDGDNYGYTF. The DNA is TGCAGCGTTGAAGACGGGGATAACTATGGCTACACCTTC.